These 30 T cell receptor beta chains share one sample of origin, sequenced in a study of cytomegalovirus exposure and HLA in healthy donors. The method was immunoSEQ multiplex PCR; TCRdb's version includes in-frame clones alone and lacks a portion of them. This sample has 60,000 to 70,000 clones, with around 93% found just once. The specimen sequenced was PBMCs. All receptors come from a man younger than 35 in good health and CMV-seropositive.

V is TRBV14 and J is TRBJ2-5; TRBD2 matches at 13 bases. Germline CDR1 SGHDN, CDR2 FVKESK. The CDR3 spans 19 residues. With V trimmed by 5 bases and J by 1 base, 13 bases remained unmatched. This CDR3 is CASSVPPGLAGPTQETQYF. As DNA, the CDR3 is TGTGCCAGCAGCGTACCTCCGGGACTAGCGGGACCCACCCAAGAGACCCAGTACTTC.

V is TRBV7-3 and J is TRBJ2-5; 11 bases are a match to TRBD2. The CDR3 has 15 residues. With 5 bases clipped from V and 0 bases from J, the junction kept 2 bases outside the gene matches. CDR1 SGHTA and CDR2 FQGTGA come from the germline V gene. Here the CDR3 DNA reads TGTGCCAGCAGCCTAGCGGGAGGTTACCAAGAGACCCAGTACTTC. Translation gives CASSLAGGYQETQYF.

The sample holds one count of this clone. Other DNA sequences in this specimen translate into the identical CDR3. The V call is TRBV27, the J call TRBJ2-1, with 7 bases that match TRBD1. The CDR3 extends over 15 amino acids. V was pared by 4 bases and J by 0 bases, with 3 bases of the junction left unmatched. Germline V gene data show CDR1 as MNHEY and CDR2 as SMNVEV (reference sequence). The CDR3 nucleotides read TGTGCCAGCAGTTCCGGGACAGTCTCCTACAATGAGCAGTTCTTC. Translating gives CASSSGTVSYNEQFF.

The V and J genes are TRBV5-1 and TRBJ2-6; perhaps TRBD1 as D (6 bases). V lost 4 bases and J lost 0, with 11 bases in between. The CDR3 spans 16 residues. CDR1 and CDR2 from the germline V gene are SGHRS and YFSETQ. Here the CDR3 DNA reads TGCGCCAGCAGCCCCAGGACAGCCTCTGGGGCCAACGTCCTGACTTTC. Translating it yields CASSPRTASGANVLTF. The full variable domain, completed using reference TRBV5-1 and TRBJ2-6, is KAGVTQTPRYLIKTRGQQVTLSCSPISGHRSVSWYQQTPGQGLQFLFEYFSETQRNKGNFPGRFSGRQFSNSRSEMNVSTLELGDSALYLCASSPRTASGANVLTFGAGSRLTVL.

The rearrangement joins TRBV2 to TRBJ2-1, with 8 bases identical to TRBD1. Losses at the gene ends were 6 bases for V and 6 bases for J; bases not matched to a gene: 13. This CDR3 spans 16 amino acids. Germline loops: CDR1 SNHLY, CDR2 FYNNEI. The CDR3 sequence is CASSVFVGQGGNEQFF. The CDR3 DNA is TGTGCCAGCAGCGTTTTTGTTGGACAGGGTGGCAATGAGCAGTTCTTC.

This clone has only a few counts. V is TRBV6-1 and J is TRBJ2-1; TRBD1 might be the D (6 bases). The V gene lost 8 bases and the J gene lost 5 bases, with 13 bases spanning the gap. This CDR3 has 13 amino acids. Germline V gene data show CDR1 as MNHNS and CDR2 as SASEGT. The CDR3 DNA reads TGTGCCAGCGCCAGGGGCGAGAACAATGAGCAGTTCTTC. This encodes CASARGENNEQFF.

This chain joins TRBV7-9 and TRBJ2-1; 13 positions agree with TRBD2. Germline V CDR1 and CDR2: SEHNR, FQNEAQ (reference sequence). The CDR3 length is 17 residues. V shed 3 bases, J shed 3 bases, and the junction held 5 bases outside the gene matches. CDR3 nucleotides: TGTGCCAGCAGCTTTGGGGGACTAGCGGGAAACTACAATGAGCAGTTCTTC. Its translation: CASSFGGLAGNYNEQFF.

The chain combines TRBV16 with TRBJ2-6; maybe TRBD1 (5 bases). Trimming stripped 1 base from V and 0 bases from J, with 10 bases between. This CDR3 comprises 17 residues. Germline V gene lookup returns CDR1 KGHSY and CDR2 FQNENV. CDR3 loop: CASSQYQGNSGANVLTF. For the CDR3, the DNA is TGTGCCAGCAGCCAATATCAGGGAAACTCTGGGGCCAACGTCCTGACTTTC.

The CDR3 is CAISEEKQGSGANVLTF. CDR3 nucleotide sequence: TGTGCCATCAGTGAGGAGAAACAGGGCTCTGGGGCCAACGTCCTGACTTTC. V is TRBV10-3 and J is TRBJ2-6; D possibly corresponds to TRBD1 (6 bases). CDR3 length equals 17 residues. The germline CDR1 and CDR2 sequences are ENHRY and SYGVKD. V was pared by 2 bases and J by 0 bases, with 11 bases between.

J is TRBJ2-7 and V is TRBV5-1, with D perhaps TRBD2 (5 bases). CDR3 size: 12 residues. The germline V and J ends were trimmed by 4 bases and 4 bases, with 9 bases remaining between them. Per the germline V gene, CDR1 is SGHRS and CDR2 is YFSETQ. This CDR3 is CASSGSGYEQYF. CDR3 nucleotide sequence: TGCGCCAGCAGCGGGAGCGGATACGAGCAGTACTTC.

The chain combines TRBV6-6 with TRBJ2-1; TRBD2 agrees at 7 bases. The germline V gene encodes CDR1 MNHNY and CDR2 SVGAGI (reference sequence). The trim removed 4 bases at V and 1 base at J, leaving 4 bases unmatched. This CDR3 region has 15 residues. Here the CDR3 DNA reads TGTGCCAGCAGTTTTGGACTAGTTTCCTACAATGAGCAGTTCTTC. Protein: CASSFGLVSYNEQFF.

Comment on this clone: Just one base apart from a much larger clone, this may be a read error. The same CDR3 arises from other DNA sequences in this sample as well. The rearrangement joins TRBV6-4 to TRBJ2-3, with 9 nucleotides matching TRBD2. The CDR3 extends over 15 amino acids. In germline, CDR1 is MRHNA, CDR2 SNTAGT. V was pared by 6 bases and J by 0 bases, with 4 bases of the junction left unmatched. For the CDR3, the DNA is TGTGCCAGCAGCCTTACTAGCGGGAGCACAGATACGCAGTATTTT. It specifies CASSLTSGSTDTQYF.

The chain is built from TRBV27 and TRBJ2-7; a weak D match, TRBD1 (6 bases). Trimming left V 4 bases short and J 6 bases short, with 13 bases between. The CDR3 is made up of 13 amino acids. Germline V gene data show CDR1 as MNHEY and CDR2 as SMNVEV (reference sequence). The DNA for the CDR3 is TGTGCCAGCAGTTCAACAGGGTTCGGCGAGCAGTACTTC. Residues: CASSSTGFGEQYF.

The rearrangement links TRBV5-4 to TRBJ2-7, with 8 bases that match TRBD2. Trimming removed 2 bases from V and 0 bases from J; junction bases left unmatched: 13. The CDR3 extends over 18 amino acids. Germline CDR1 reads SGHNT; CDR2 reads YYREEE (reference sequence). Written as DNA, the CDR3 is TGTGCCAGCAGCTTCCTCATAACGACTAGCGCTATCTCCTACGAGCAGTACTTC. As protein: CASSFLITTSAISYEQYF.

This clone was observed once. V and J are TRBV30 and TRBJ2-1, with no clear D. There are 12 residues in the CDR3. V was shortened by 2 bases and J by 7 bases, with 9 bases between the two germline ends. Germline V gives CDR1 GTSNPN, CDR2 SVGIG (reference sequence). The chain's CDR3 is CAWSPTENEQFF. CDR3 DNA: TGTGCCTGGAGTCCAACGGAGAATGAGCAGTTCTTC.

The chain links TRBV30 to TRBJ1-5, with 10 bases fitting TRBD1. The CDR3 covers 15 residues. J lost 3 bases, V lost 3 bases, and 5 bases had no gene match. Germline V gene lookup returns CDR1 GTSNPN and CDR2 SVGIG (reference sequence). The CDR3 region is CAWRQTGGVNQPQHF. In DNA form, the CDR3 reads TGTGCCTGGAGGCAGACAGGGGGCGTCAATCAGCCCCAGCATTTT.

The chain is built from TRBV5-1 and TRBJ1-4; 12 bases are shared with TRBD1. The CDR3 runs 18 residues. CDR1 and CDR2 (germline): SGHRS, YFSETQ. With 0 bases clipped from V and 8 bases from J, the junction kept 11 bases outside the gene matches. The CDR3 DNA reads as TGCGCCAGCAGCTTGGGTGGGACAGGGGGCGCTTCAAGAGAAAAACTGTTTTTT. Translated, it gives CASSLGGTGGASREKLFF.

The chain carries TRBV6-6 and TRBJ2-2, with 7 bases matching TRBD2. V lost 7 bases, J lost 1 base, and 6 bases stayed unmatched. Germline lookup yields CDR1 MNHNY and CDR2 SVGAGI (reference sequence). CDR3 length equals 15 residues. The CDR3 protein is CASTAAGLNTGELFF. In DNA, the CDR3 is TGTGCCAGCACCGCAGCGGGGCTGAACACCGGGGAGCTGTTTTTT.

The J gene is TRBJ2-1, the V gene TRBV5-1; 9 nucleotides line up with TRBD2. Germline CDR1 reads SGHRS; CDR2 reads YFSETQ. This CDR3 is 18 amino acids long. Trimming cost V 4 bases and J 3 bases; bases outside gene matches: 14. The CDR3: CASSRSGAGGSYYNEQFF. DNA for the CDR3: TGCGCCAGCAGCCGGAGTGGGGCGGGAGGGAGCTACTACAATGAGCAGTTCTTC. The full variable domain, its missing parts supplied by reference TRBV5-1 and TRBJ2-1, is KAGVTQTPRYLIKTRGQQVTLSCSPISGHRSVSWYQQTPGQGLQFLFEYFSETQRNKGNFPGRFSGRQFSNSRSEMNVSTLELGDSALYLCASSRSGAGGSYYNEQFFGPGTRLTVL.

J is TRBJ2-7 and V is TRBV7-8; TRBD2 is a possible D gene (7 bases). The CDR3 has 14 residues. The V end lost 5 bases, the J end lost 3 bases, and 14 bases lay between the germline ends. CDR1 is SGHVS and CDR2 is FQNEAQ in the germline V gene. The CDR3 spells CASSQAGASYEQYF. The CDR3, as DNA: TGTGCCAGCAGCCAGGCGGGGGCCAGCTACGAGCAGTACTTC.

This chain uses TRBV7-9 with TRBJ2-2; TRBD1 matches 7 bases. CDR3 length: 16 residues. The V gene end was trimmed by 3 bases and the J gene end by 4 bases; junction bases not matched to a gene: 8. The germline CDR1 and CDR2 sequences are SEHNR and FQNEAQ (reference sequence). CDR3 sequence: CASSLLGTVRTGELFF. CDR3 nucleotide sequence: TGTGCCAGCAGCTTGCTGGGGACAGTACGCACCGGGGAGCTGTTTTTT.

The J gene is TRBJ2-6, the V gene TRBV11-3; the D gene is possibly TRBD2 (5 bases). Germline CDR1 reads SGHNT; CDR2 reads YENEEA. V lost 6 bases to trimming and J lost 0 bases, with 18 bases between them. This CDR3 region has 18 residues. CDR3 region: CASSPAPRGASGANVLTF. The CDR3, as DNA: TGTGCCAGCAGTCCTGCCCCCCGGGGAGCCTCTGGGGCCAACGTCCTGACTTTC.

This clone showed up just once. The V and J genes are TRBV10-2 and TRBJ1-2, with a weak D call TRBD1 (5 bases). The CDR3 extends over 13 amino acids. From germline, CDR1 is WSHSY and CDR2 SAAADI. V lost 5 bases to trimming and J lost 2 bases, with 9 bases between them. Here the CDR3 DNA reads TGCGCCAGCAGTTTGGGGGGAAACTATGGCTACACCTTC. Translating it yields CASSLGGNYGYTF.

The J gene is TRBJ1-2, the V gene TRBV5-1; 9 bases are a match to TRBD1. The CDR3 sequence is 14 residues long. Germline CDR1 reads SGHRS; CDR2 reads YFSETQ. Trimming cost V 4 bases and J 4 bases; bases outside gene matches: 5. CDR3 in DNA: TGCGCCAGCAGCCCGGACAGGGGCGTCTATGGCTACACCTTC. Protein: CASSPDRGVYGYTF. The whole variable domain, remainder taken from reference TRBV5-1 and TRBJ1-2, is KAGVTQTPRYLIKTRGQQVTLSCSPISGHRSVSWYQQTPGQGLQFLFEYFSETQRNKGNFPGRFSGRQFSNSRSEMNVSTLELGDSALYLCASSPDRGVYGYTFGSGTRLTVV.

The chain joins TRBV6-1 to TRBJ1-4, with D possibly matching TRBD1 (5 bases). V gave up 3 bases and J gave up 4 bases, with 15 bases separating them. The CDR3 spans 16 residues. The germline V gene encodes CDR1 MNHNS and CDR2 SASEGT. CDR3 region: CASSEGEGRVNEKLFF. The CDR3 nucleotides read TGTGCCAGCAGTGAGGGGGAGGGGAGGGTTAATGAAAAACTGTTTTTT.

The chain's CDR3 is CASSGFGATDTQYF. DNA for the CDR3: TGTGCCAGCAGTGGTTTTGGGGCCACAGATACGCAGTATTTT. The chain combines TRBV28 with TRBJ2-3; the D gene is possibly TRBD1 (5 bases). The CDR3 runs to 14 residues. The V end lost 5 bases, the J end lost 2 bases, and 11 bases lay between the germline ends. Per germline, CDR1 MDHEN and CDR2 SYDVKM.

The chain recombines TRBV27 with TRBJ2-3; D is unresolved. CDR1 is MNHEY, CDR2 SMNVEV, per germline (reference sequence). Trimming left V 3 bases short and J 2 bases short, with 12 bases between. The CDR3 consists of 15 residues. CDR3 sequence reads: CASSLGWRITDTQYF. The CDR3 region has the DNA TGTGCCAGCAGTTTGGGTTGGAGAATCACAGATACGCAGTATTTT.

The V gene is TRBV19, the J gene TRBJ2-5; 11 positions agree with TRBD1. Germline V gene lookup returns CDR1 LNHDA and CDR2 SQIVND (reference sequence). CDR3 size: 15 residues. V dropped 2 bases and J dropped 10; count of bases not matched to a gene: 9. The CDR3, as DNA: TGTGCCAGTAGTATAACCCAAGGACAGGGGGCTAACCAGTACTTC. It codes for CASSITQGQGANQYF.

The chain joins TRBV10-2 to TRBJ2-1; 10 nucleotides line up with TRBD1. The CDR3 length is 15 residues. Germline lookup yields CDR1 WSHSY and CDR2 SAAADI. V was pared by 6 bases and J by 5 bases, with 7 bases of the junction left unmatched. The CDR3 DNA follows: TGCGCCAGCAGCCCGAGGACAGGGGGAAACAATGAGCAGTTCTTC. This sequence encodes CASSPRTGGNNEQFF.

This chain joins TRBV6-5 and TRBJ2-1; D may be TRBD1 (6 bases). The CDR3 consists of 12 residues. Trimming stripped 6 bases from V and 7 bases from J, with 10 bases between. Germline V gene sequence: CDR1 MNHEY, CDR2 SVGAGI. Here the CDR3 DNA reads TGTGCCAGCAGCAGAGGGGGAAATGAGCAGTTCTTC. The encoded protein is CASSRGGNEQFF.